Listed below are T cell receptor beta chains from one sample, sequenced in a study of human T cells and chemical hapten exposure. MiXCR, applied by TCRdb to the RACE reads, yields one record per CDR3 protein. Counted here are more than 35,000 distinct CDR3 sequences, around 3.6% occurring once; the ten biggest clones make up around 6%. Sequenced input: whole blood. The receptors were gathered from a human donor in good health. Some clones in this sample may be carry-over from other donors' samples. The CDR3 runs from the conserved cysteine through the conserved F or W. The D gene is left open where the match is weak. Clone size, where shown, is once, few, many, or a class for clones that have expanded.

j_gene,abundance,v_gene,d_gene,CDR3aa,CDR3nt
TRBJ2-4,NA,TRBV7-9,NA,CASSSNGAGRNIQYF,TGTGCCAGCAGCTCAAACGGGGCAGGGCGGAACATTCAGTACTTC
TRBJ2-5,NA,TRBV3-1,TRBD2,CASSKRTSGRVETQYF,TGTGCCAGCAGCAAACGGACTAGCGGGAGAGTAGAGACCCAGTACTTC
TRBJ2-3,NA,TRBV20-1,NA,CSASNPKGLPSTDTQYF,TGCAGTGCTTCTAATCCCAAGGGACTGCCCAGCACAGATACGCAGTATTTT
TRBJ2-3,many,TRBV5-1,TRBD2,CASSPASGSVYTQYF,TGCGCCAGCAGCCCGGCTAGCGGGAGTGTGTATACGCAGTATTTT
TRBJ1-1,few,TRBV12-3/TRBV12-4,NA,CASSPPGGGKGAFF,TGTGCCAGCAGTCCCCCCGGGGGGGGCAAGGGAGCTTTCTTT
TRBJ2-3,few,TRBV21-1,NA,CASSNFPWDGLGTDTQYF,TGTGCCAGCAGCAATTTCCCGTGGGACGGCCTAGGCACAGATACGCAGTATTTT
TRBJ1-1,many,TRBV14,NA,CASSLRTGKITEAFF,TGTGCCAGCAGCCTACGCACAGGGAAGATCACTGAAGCTTTCTTT
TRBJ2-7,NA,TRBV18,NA,CASSPGLARDYEQYF,TGTGCCAGCTCACCAGGGCTAGCGCGGGACTACGAGCAGTACTTC
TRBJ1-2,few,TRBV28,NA,CAALEGGLDYGYTF,TGTGCCGCCCTCGAGGGGGGGCTGGACTATGGCTACACCTTC
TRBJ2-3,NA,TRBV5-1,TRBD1,CASSTGLQGGVTDTQYF,TGCGCCAGCAGCACCGGACTCCAAGGGGGCGTCACAGATACGCAGTATTTT